This TCR beta chain was observed in a study of vaccination and CD4 T cells after COVID-19 (dated by TCRdb to 2022 to 2024). General notes on the study: The convalescent cohort included six males and four females, with two Hispanic individuals, seven Caucasians, two Asians and one multiracial person. Control cultures used a CEFX viral epitope pool as positive control, an HIV-1 Nef peptide pool as negative control, or no peptide. An earlier paper using these donors assessed, at the TCR clonotype level, memory CD4+ T cell crossreactivity between SARS-CoV-2 and common cold coronavirus spike proteins. The cultures were stimulated with overlapping spike peptide pools from SARS-CoV-2 and from the common cold coronaviruses HCoV-NL63, HCoV-OC43 and HCoV-229E. The time from the second vaccine dose to post-vaccine blood sampling had a median of approximately 72 days and ranged from roughly 12 to 241 days. Post-COVID blood samples were collected from convalescent patients a median of approximately 100 days after diagnosis, with a range of roughly 35 to 180 days. The spike-specific CD4+ TCR repertoire was compared before and after mRNA vaccination in nine to ten COVID-19 convalescent patients and several infection-naive healthy vaccine recipients. Each participant got two doses of either the Pfizer-BioNTech BNT162b2 vaccine (n=8) or the Moderna mRNA-1273 vaccine (n=2). What the work shows at the level of the full study, not this receptor alone: Although the median number of SARS-CoV-2-reactive clonotypes went up from fewer than 25 after infection to some 40 after vaccination, the increase was not significant. Among convalescent patients, a median around 86% of the SARS-CoV-2-reactive clones seen after vaccination appeared only after vaccination, which suggests priming specific to the vaccine. Nearly all vaccine-specific clones in convalescent patients (304 of 307) were mono-reactive for SARS-CoV-2 spike rather than cross-reactive with common cold coronaviruses. The study included relatively few convalescent patients and did not analyze early timepoints after natural infection.

In the paper's terms, the treatment or condition label means: approximately 9-day PBMC culture with coronavirus spike peptide pools or control peptides (ViraFEST assay). CD4+ T cells from unexposed donors were collected before the COVID-19 pandemic (2011-2018). To expand antigen-specific T cells with peptide pools and then pick out the expanded clonotypes through TCR sequencing, the study relied on the ViraFEST assay. Each well held 1.5 million to 2.5 million PBMCs cultured with 9 to 10 ug/ml peptide pools in IMDM containing around 5% human AB serum and around 9 IU/ml IL-2. Half of the culture medium was replaced with fresh IL-2-containing medium on days 3 and 7. After around 10 days of culture, CD4+ T cells were isolated by negative selection using the EasySep CD4+ T cell isolation kit. As cell numbers permitted, CD4+ T cells from unexposed donors were tested for reactivity to SARS-CoV-2 S and N and to four common cold coronavirus spike pools. PBMCs were separated from whole blood using Ficoll-Paque Plus gradient centrifugation and then either used fresh or cryopreserved at -140C. In general, triplicate wells were set up for every culture condition. Leukapheresis product for the unexposed donors was bought commercially.

At the junction V is shortened by 4 bases and J by 0 bases, with 7 bases in between. The CDR3 covers 13 residues, taking in both the cysteine and the phenylalanine. The sequence is cut down to CDR3 DNA, 39 bases in frame from base 1. The germline V gene (reference sequence) provides CDR1 DFQATT and CDR2 SNEGSKA. The method was PCR. DNA from cultured CD4+ T cells underwent TCR sequencing with the Oncomine TCR Beta short-read assay at the Johns Hopkins FTIC core. The QIAamp micro DNA kit was used to extract genomic DNA from the cultured CD4+ T cells. Oncomine TCR Beta libraries from cultured CD4+ T cells were pooled with unique dual indexes and sequenced on an Illumina iSeq 100. The published analysis was carried out like this. Non-productive sequences were removed, and CDR3s that did not start with C, did not end with F or W, or were shorter than 7 amino acids were discarded. The MANAFEST web application was used to identify antigen-specific clonotypes by comparing peptide-stimulated wells against reference wells and other culture wells. Positive clones required FDR below 0.05, an odds ratio above 5, and productive frequency above 0.1% in at least two of three replicate wells. A clonotype was classed as cross-reactive if the clonotype showed significant expansion both in SARS-CoV-2 spike wells and in at least one common cold coronavirus spike condition. Levenshtein distances (stringdist) and unrooted phylogenetic trees (ape) in R version 3.6.1 were used to assess CDR3 homology. TCRdb applied fastp at Q25 and MiXCR to the public reads, then kept only in-frame beta chains. Records with the same CDR3 protein are collapsed into one entry carrying the most frequent genes and DNA. The authors' filters were not applied to this entry. The sample has 2,600 or so distinct CDR3 sequences on record, about a fifth of them singletons. The top ten clonotypes cover about 50% of the sample.

This clonotype was seen a handful of times. Its specific antigen is unknown. No base-level quality is on record; no much larger clone is a single base apart. The chain is encoded by TRBV20-1 joined to TRBJ2-1; no D segment can be confidently identified. Sequenced input: CD4+ T cells from blood, cultured in vitro. The clonotype comes from a human donor in good health. The DNA sequence is TGCAGTGCTAAAAGTAGCTCCTACAATGAGCAGTTCTTC. This yields the protein CSAKSSSYNEQFF.